The sequence of this TCR beta chain was determined in a study of blood T cell repertoires in COVID-19. As for the study in general: From the United States, Italy and Spain came samples of acute and convalescent COVID-19.

Per the original data handling: Estimation of nucleated cell counts was performed using reference gene primer amplification. Clones were sequenced by immunoSEQ multiplex PCR, and TCRdb holds only the in-frame ones, with some missing. That table furnishes V, J and clone size, whereas the DNA furnished D and trimming. The sample lists about 370,000 clones; approximately 92% were seen once. Participant ages covered about 18 to 100 years across about 22 US areas. Participants reported their clinical history, and cohort assignment relied on those reports. The receptor comes from a young man who had recovered from COVID-19. Sequencing was carried out using PBMCs or T cells enriched from blood (not recorded which).

This chain's CDR3 is CASSQLGLAGGNEQFF. The CDR3 region has the DNA TGCGCCAGCAGCCAATTGGGGCTAGCGGGGGGAAATGAGCAGTTCTTC. V gene TRBV5-1 combines with J gene TRBJ2-1; 11 bases align to TRBD2. This CDR3 is 16 amino acids long. Per the germline V gene, CDR1 is SGHRS and CDR2 is YFSETQ. J gave up 7 bases and V 4 bases, and 10 bases lay outside the gene matches. Using reference TRBV5-1 and TRBJ2-1 for the parts outside the CDR3, the full variable domain is KAGVTQTPRYLIKTRGQQVTLSCSPISGHRSVSWYQQTPGQGLQFLFEYFSETQRNKGNFPGRFSGRQFSNSRSEMNVSTLELGDSALYLCASSQLGLAGGNEQFFGPGTRLTVL.